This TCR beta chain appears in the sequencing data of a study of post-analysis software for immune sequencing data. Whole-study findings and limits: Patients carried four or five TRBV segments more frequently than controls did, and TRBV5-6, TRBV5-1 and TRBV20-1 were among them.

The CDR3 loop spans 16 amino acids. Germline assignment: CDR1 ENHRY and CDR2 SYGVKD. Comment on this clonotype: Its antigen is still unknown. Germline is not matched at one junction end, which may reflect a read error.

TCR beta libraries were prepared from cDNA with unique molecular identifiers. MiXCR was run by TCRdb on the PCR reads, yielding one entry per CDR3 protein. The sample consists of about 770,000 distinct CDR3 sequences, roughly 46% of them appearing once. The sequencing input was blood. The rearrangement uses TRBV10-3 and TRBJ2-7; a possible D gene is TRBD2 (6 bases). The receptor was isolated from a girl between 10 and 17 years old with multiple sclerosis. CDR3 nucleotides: TGTTCCATCAGTGAGGTTACCGGGACTCCAACCTACGAGCAGTACTTC. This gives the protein CSISEVTGTPTYEQYF.